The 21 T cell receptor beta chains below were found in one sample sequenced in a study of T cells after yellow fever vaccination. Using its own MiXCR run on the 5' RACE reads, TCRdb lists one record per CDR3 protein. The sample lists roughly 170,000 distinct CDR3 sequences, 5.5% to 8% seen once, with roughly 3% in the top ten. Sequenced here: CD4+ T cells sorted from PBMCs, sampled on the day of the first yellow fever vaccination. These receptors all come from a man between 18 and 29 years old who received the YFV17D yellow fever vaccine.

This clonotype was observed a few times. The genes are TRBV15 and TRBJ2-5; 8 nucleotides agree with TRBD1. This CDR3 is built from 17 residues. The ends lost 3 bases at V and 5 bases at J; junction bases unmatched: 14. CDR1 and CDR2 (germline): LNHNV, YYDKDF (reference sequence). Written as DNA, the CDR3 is TGTGCCACCAGCAGTGGGGCAGGGGGCATGACGTGGGAGACCCAGTACTTC. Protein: CATSSGAGGMTWETQYF.

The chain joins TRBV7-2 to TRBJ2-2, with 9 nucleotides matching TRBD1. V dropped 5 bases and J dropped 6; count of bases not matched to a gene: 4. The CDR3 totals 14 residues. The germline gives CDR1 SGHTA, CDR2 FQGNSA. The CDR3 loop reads CASSGTGYSGELFF. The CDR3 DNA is TGTGCCAGCAGCGGGACAGGGTACTCCGGGGAGCTGTTTTTT.

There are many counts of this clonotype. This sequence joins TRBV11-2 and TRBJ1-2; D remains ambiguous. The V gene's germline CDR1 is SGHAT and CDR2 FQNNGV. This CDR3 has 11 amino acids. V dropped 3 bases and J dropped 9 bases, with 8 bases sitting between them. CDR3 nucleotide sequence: TGTGCCAGCAGCTTTGCAGGTCGCTACACCTTC. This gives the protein CASSFAGRYTF. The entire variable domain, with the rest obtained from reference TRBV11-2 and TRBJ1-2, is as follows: EAGVAQSPRYKIIEKRQSVAFWCNPISGHATLYWYQQILGQGPKLLIQFQNNGVVDDSQLPKDRFSAERLKGVDSTLKIQPAKLEDSAVYLCASSFAGRYTFGSGTRLTVV.

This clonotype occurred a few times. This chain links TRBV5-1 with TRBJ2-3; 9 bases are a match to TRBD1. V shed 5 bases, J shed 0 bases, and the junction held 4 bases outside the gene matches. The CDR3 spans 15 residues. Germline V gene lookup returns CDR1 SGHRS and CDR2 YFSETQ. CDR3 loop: CASSDRGESTDTQYF. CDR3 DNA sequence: TGCGCCAGCAGTGACAGGGGGGAAAGCACAGATACGCAGTATTTT.

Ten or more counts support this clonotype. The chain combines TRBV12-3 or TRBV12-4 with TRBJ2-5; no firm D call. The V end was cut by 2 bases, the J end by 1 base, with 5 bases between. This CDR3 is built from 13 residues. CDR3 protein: CASSLLIQETQYF. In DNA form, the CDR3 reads TGTGCCAGCAGTTTATTAATCCAAGAGACCCAGTACTTC.

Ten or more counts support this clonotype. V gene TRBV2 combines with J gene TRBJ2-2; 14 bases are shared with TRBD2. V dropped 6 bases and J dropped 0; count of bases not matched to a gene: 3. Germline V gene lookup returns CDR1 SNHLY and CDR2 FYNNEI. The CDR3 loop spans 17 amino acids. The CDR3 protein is CASSEGLAGANTGELFF. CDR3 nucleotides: TGTGCCAGCAGCGAGGGACTAGCGGGGGCGAACACCGGGGAGCTGTTTTTT.

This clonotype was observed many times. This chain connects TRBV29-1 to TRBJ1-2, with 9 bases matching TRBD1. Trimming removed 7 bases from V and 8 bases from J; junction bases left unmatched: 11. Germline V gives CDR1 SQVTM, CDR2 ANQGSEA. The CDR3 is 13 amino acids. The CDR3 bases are TGCAGCGCTGACCCCCAACAGGGGGCGGGCTACACCTTC. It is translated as CSADPQQGAGYTF.

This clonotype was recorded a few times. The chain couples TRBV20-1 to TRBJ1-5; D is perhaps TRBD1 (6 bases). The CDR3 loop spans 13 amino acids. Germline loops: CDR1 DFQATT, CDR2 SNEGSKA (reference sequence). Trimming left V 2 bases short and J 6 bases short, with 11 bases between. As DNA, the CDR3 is TGCAGTGCTAGACCTGGAGGGGGTCAGCCCCAGCATTTT. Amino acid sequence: CSARPGGGQPQHF.

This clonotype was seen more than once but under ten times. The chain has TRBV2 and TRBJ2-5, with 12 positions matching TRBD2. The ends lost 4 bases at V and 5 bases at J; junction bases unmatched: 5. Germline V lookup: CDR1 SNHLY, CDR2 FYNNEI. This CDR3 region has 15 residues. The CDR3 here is CASSVGLAGKETQYF. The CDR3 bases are TGTGCCAGCAGTGTTGGACTAGCGGGGAAGGAGACCCAGTACTTC. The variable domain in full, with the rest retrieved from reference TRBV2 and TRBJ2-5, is EPEVTQTPSHQVTQMGQEVILRCVPISNHLYFYWYRQILGQKVEFLVSFYNNEISEKSEIFDDQFSVERPDGSNFTLKIRSTKLEDSAMYFCASSVGLAGKETQYFGPGTRLLVL.

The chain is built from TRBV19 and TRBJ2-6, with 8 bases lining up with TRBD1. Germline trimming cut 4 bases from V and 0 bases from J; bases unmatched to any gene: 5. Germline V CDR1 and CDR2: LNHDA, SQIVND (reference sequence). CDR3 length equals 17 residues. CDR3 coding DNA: TGTGCCAGTAGTAGAGGGACAGGACTCTCTGGGGCCAACGTCCTGACTTTC. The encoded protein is CASSRGTGLSGANVLTF.

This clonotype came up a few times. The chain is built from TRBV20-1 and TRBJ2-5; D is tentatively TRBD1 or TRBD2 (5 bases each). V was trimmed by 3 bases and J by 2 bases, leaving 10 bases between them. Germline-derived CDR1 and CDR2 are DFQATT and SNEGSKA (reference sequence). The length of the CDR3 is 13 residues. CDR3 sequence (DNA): TGCAGTGCTAGCGGGGCGTTGCAAGAGACCCAGTACTTC. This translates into CSASGALQETQYF.

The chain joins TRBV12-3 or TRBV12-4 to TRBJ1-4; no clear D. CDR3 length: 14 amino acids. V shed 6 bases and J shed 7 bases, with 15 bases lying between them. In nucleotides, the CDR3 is TGTGCCAGCAGCCCATCCTGGGGAATTGAAAAACTGTTTTTT. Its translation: CASSPSWGIEKLFF.

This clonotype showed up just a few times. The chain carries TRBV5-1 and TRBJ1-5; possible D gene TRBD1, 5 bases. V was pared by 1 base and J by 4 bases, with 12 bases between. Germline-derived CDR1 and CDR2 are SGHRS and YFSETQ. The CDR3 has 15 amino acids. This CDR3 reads CASSLSGQRNQPQHF. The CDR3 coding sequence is TGCGCCAGCAGCTTGTCAGGACAACGTAATCAGCCCCAGCATTTT. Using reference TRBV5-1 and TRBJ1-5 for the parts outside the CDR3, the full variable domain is KAGVTQTPRYLIKTRGQQVTLSCSPISGHRSVSWYQQTPGQGLQFLFEYFSETQRNKGNFPGRFSGRQFSNSRSEMNVSTLELGDSALYLCASSLSGQRNQPQHFGDGTRLSIL.

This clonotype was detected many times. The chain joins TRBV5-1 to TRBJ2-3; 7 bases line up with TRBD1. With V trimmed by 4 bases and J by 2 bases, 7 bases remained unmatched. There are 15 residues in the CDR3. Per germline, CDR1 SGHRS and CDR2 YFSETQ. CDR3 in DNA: TGCGCCAGCAGCCCGCCGGGACAGACCACAGATACGCAGTATTTT. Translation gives CASSPPGQTTDTQYF.

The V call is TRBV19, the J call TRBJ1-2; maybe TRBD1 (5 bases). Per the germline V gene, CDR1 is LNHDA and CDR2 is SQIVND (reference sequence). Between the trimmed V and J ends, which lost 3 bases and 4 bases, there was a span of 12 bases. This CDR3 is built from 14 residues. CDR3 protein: CASSMERGIYGYTF. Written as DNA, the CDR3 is TGTGCCAGTAGTATGGAAAGGGGAATCTATGGCTACACCTTC.

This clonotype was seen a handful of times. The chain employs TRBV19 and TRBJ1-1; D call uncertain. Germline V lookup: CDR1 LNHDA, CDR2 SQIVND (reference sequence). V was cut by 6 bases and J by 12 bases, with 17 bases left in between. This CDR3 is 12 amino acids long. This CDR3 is CASRPEAGESFF. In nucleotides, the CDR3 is TGTGCCAGTAGGCCGGAGGCTGGGGAATCTTTCTTT.

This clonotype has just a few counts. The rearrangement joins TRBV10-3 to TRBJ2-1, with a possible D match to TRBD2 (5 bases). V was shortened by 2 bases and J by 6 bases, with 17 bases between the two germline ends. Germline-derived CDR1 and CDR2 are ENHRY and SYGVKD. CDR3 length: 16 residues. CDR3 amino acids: CAISENPGRLSNEQFF. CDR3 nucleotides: TGTGCCATCAGTGAGAACCCGGGGAGACTATCCAATGAGCAGTTCTTC.

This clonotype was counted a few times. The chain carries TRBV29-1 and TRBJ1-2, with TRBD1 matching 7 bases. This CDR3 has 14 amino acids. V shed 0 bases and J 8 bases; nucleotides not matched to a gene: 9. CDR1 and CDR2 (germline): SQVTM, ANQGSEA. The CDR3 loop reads CSVEDGQVKGGYTF. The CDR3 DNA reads TGCAGCGTTGAAGATGGACAGGTCAAAGGGGGCTACACCTTC.

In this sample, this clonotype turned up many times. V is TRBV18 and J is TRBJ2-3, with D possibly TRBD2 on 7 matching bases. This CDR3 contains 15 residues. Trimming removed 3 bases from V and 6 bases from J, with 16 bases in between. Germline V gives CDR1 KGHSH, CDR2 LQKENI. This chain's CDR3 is CASSPWGGGRDTQYF. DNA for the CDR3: TGTGCCAGCTCACCGTGGGGCGGGGGCCGGGATACGCAGTATTTT.

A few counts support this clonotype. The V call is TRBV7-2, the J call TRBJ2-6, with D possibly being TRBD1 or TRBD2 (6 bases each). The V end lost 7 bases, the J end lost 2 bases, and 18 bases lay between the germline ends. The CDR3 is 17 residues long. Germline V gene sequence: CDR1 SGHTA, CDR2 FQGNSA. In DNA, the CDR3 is TGTGCCAGCACCCCCGGCTGGGGGGCGCCTGGGGCCAACGTCCTGACTTTC. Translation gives CASTPGWGAPGANVLTF.

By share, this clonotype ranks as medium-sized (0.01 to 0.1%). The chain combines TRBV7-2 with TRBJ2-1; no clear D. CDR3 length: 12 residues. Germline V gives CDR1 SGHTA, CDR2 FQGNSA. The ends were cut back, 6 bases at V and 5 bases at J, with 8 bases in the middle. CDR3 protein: CASSGRHNEQFF. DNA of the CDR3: TGTGCCAGCAGTGGACGGCACAATGAGCAGTTCTTC.